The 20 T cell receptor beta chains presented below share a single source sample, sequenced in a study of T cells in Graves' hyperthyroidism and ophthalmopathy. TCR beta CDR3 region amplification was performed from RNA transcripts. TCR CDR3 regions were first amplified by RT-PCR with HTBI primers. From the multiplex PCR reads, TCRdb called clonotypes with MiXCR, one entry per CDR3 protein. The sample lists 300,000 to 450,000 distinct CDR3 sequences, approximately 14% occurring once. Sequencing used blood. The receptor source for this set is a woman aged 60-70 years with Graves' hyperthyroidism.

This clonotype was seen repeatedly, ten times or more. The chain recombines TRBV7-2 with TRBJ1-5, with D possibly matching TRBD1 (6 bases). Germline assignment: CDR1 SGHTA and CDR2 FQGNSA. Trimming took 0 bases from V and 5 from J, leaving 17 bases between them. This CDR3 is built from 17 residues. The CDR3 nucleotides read TGTGCCAGCAGCTTAGCCGGCTGGGGTAGGGGGGATCAGCCCCAGCATTTT. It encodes CASSLAGWGRGDQPQHF.

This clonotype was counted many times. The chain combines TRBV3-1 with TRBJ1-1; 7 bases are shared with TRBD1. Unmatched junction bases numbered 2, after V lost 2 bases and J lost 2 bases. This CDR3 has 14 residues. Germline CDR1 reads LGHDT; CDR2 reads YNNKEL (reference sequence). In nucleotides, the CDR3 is TGTGCCAGCAGCCAAAGGGACAGTAACACTGAAGCTTTCTTT. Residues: CASSQRDSNTEAFF.

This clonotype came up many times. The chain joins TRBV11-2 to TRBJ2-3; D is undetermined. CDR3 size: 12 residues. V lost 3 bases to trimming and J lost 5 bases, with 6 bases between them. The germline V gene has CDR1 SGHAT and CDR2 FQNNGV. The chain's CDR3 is CASSLVQDTQYF. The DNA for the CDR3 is TGTGCCAGCAGCTTGGTTCAAGATACGCAGTATTTT.

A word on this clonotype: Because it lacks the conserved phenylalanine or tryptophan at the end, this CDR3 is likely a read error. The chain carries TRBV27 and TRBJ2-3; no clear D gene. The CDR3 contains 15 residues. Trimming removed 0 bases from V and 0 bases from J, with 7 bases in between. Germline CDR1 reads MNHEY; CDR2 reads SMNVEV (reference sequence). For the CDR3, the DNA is TGTGCCAGCAGTTTATCGGGCCGGAGCACAGATACGCAGTATCTT. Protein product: CASSLSGRSTDTQYL.

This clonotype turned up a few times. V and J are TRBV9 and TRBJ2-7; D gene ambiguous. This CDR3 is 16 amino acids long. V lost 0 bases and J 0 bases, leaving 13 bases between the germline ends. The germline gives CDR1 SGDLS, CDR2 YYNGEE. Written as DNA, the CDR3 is TGTGCCAGCAGCGTAGCTGCAGAACCCGTCTCCTACGAGCAGTACTTC. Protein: CASSVAAEPVSYEQYF.

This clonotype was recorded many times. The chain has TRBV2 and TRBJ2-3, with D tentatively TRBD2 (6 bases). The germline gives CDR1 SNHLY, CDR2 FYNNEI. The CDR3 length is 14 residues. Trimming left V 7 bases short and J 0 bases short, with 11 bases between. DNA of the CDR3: TGTGCCAGCAAGGTGGAGGGAAGCACAGATACGCAGTATTTT. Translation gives CASKVEGSTDTQYF.

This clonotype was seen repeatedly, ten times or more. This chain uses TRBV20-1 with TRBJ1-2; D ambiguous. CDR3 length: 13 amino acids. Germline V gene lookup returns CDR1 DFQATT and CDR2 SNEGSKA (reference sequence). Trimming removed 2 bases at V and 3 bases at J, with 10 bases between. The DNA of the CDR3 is TGCAGTGCTAGATCTGGGCAGGACTATGGCTACACCTTC. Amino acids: CSARSGQDYGYTF.

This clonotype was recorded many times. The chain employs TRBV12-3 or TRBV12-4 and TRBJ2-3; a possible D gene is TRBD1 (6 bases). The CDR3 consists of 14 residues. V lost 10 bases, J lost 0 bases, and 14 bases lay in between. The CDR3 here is CATNLGASTDTQYF. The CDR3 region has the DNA TGTGCCACCAATCTGGGGGCCAGCACAGATACGCAGTATTTT.

The DNA of the CDR3 is TGTGCCAGCAGTCCAGGGGGCGCGGGCACTGAAGCTTTCTTT. Its translation: CASSPGGAGTEAFF. This chain uses TRBV6-2 or TRBV6-3 with TRBJ1-1, with 8 bases aligning to TRBD1. In germline, CDR1 is MNHEY, CDR2 SVGEGT. The CDR3 is made up of 14 amino acids. J gave up 4 bases and V 5 bases, and 6 bases lay outside the gene matches.

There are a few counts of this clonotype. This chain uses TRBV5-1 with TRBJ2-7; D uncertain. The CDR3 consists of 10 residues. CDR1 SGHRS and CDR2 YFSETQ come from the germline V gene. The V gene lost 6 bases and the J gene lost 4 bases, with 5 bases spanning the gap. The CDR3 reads CASISYEQYF. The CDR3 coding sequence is TGCGCCAGCATCAGTTACGAGCAGTACTTC.

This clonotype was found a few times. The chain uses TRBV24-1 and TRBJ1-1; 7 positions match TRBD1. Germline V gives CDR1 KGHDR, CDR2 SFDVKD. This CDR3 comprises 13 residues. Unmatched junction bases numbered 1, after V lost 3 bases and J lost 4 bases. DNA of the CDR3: TGTGCCACCAGTGATGGGGACAGCACTGAAGCTTTCTTT. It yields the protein CATSDGDSTEAFF.

CDR3 sequence reads: CATYRMSADTQYF. In nucleotides, the CDR3 is TGTGCCACCTACAGGATGTCGGCAGATACGCAGTATTTT. This chain joins TRBV5-6 and TRBJ2-3, with a tentative D call TRBD1 (5 bases). CDR3 size: 13 residues. In germline, CDR1 is SGHDT, CDR2 YYEEEE. V lost 9 bases to trimming and J lost 4 bases, with 15 bases between them.

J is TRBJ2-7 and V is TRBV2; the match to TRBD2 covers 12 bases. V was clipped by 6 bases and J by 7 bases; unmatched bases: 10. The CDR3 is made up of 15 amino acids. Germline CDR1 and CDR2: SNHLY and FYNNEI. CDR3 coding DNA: TGTGCCAGCAGAGCCTCTAGCGGGAGGGCGGAAGAGCAGTACTTC. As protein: CASRASSGRAEEQYF.

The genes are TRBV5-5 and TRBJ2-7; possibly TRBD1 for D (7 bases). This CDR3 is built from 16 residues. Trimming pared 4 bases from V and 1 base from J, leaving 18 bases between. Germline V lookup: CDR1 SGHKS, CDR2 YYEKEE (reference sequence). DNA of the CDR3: TGTGCCAGCAGCCCCCCTGGAGGGGACAGATCCTACGAGCAGTACTTC. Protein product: CASSPPGGDRSYEQYF. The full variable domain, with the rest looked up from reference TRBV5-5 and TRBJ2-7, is DAGVTQSPTHLIKTRGQQVTLRCSPISGHKSVSWYQQVLGQGPQFIFQYYEKEERGRGNFPDRFSARQFPNYSSELNVNALLLGDSALYLCASSPPGGDRSYEQYFGPGTRLTVT.

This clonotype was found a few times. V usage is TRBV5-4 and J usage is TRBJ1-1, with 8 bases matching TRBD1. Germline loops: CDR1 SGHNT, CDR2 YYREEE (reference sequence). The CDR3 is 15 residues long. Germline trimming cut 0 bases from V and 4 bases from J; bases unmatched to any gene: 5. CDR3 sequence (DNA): TGTGCCAGCAGCTTGGAACAGGGGGTTGTCACTGAAGCTTTCTTT. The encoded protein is CASSLEQGVVTEAFF.

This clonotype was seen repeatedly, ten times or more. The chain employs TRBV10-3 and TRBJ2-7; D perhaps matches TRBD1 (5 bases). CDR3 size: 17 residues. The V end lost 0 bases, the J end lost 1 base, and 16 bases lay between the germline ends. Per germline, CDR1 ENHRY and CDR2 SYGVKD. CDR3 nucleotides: TGTGCCATCAGTGAGTCGAAACTGGGGCTAGGATCCTACGAGCAGTACTTC. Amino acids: CAISESKLGLGSYEQYF.

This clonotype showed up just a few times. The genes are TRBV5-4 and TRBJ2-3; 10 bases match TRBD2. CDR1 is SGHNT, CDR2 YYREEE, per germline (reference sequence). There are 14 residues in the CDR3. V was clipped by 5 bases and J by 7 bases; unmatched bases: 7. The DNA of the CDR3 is TGTGCCAGCAGTACGGGACTAGCGAGAAATACGCAGTATTTT. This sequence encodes CASSTGLARNTQYF.

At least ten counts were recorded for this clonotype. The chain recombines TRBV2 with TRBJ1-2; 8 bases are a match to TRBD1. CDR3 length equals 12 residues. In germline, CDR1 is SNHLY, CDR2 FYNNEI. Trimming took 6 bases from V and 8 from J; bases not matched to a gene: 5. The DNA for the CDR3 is TGTGCCAGCAGGACACAGGGGGACGGCTACACCTTC. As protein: CASRTQGDGYTF.

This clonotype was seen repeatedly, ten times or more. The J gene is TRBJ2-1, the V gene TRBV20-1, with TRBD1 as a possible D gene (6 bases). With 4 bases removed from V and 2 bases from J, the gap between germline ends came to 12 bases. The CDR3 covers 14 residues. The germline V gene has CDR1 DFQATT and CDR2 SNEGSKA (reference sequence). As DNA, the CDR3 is TGCAGTGCTAAGGGTGGGGGCACCTACAATGAGCAGTTCTTC. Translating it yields CSAKGGGTYNEQFF.

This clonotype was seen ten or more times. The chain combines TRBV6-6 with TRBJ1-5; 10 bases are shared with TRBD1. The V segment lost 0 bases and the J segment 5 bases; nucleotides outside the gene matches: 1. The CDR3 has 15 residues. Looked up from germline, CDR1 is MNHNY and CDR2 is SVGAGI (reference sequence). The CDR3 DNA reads TGTGCCAGCAGTTACTCGGGGACAGGGGATCAGCCCCAGCATTTT. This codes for CASSYSGTGDQPQHF.